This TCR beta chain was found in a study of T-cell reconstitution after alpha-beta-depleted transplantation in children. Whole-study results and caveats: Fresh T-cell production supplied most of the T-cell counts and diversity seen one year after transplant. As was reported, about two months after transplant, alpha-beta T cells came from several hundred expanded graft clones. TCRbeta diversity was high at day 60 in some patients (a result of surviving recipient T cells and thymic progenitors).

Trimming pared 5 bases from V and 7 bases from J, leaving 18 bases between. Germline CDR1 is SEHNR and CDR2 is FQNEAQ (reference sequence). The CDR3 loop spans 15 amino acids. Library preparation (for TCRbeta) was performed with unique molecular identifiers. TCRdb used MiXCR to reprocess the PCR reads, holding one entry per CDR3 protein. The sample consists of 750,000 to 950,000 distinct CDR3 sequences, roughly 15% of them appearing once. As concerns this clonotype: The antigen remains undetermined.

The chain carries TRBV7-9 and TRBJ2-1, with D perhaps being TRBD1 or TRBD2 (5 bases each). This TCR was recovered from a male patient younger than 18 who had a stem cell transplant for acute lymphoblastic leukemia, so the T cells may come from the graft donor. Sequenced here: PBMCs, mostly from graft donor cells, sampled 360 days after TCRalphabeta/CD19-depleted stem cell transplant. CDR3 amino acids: CASSNPGRKKNEQFF. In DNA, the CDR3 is TGTGCCAGCAGCAATCCGGGACGCAAGAAGAATGAGCAGTTCTTC.